The 27 T cell receptor beta chains below were found in one sample sequenced in a study of cytomegalovirus exposure and HLA in healthy donors. TCRdb's copy holds only in-frame clones and misses some; the assay was immunoSEQ multiplex PCR. The data contain under 100,000 clones, about 95% of them singletons. The material sequenced was PBMCs. Receptor source: a woman younger than 30 in good health and CMV-seronegative.

The V and J genes are TRBV28 and TRBJ2-2, with D maybe TRBD1 (5 bases). Germline V gene data show CDR1 as MDHEN and CDR2 as SYDVKM. The CDR3 has 16 residues. The ends were cut back, 4 bases at V and 6 bases at J, with 18 bases in the middle. CDR3 sequence: CASSSSWTPRPGELFF. The DNA of the CDR3 is TGTGCCAGCAGTTCCTCCTGGACACCGCGTCCCGGGGAGCTGTTTTTT.

The gene calls are TRBV11-3 and TRBJ2-5; no clear D gene. The V end was cut by 5 bases, the J end by 7 bases, with 17 bases between. The CDR3 spans 14 residues. Germline CDR1 SGHNT, CDR2 YENEEA. This chain's CDR3 is CASSSGGRYGTQYF. The CDR3 DNA reads as TGTGCCAGCAGCAGTGGCGGTAGATATGGGACCCAGTACTTC.

The rearrangement uses TRBV6-1 and TRBJ2-3; maybe TRBD1 (6 bases). Germline CDR1 reads MNHNS; CDR2 reads SASEGT. The CDR3 is made up of 16 amino acids. Trimming took 0 bases from V and 4 from J, leaving 14 bases between them. In nucleotides, the CDR3 is TGTGCCAGCAGTGAAGCAGGGGGAAGGGCAGCAGATACGCAGTATTTT. Residues: CASSEAGGRAADTQYF.

The rearrangement uses TRBV27 and TRBJ1-4; the match to TRBD1 covers 7 bases. The CDR3 length is 14 residues. Germline assignment: CDR1 MNHEY and CDR2 SMNVEV (reference sequence). Trimming took 5 bases from V and 9 from J; bases not matched to a gene: 9. This chain's CDR3 is CASSPWTGYQKLFF. CDR3 nucleotide sequence: TGTGCCAGCAGTCCATGGACAGGATATCAAAAACTGTTTTTT.

This clone was recorded only once. The chain carries TRBV6-5 and TRBJ2-1; 8 positions match TRBD2. The V segment lost 0 bases and the J segment 7 bases; nucleotides outside the gene matches: 8. Per the germline V gene, CDR1 is MNHEY and CDR2 is SVGAGI. This CDR3 has 16 amino acids. The CDR3 spells CASSYSIAGWGNEQFF. DNA of the CDR3: TGTGCCAGCAGTTACTCGATAGCGGGATGGGGGAATGAGCAGTTCTTC.

This chain connects TRBV7-8 to TRBJ2-2; 8 nucleotides align to TRBD1. Germline CDR1 SGHVS, CDR2 FQNEAQ. CDR3 size: 20 residues. Losses at the gene ends were 2 bases for V and 2 bases for J; bases not matched to a gene: 16. The CDR3 nucleotides are TGTGCCAGCAGCTTAAGGGCAGGGGGCCTTGGAAGGGGAAACACCGGGGAGCTGTTTTTT. Residues: CASSLRAGGLGRGNTGELFF.

This clone was observed once. This sequence joins TRBV5-6 and TRBJ1-1; D is perhaps TRBD1 (5 bases). Trimming stripped 1 base from V and 0 bases from J, with 13 bases between. The germline CDR1 and CDR2 sequences are SGHDT and YYEEEE. The CDR3 length is 16 residues. The CDR3 sequence: CASSLLGADMNTEAFF. For the CDR3, the DNA is TGTGCCAGCAGCTTGCTAGGGGCCGACATGAACACTGAAGCTTTCTTT.

The genes are TRBV19 and TRBJ2-1, with TRBD1 identical over 9 bases. The CDR3 contains 15 residues. V was clipped by 4 bases and J by 4 bases; unmatched bases: 5. Germline values: CDR1 LNHDA, CDR2 SQIVND (reference sequence). CDR3 residues: CASSTGQGRYNEQFF. The CDR3 bases are TGTGCCAGTAGTACCGGACAGGGGCGATACAATGAGCAGTTCTTC.

The chain combines TRBV9 with TRBJ2-7, with 9 nucleotides matching TRBD2. Germline V gives CDR1 SGDLS, CDR2 YYNGEE. Germline trimming cut 4 bases from V and 3 bases from J; bases unmatched to any gene: 8. CDR3 length: 15 residues. Here the CDR3 DNA reads TGTGCCAGCAGCCCACGGACTAGCGAGATCTACGAGCAGTACTTC. It is translated as CASSPRTSEIYEQYF.

The chain links TRBV5-4 to TRBJ1-4; 8 positions match TRBD1. Trimming removed 3 bases from V and 1 base from J; junction bases left unmatched: 5. Germline values: CDR1 SGHNT, CDR2 YYREEE (reference sequence). The CDR3 sequence is 16 residues long. The CDR3 sequence is CASSWRTGLTNEKLFF. Written as DNA, the CDR3 is TGTGCCAGCAGCTGGCGGACAGGGCTAACTAATGAAAAACTGTTTTTT.

This chain links TRBV11-2 with TRBJ2-1; D is perhaps TRBD2 (5 bases). CDR1 and CDR2 from the germline V gene are SGHAT and FQNNGV. V was cut by 5 bases and J by 2 bases, with 19 bases left in between. The CDR3 covers 17 residues. This CDR3 is CASSGILEDDTYNEQFF. The CDR3 nucleotides read TGTGCCAGCAGCGGGATACTAGAAGACGACACCTACAATGAGCAGTTCTTC.

This clone has just one count. V is TRBV19 and J is TRBJ2-5; D gene uncertain. The CDR3 consists of 14 residues. V gave up 3 bases and J gave up 5 bases, with 13 bases separating them. From germline, CDR1 is LNHDA and CDR2 SQIVND (reference sequence). The CDR3 coding sequence is TGTGCCAGTAGTATGCCCCCCTTCGGGGAGACCCAGTACTTC. Amino acid sequence: CASSMPPFGETQYF.

This clone came up once. The same CDR3 arises from other DNA sequences in this sample as well. V usage is TRBV7-9 and J usage is TRBJ1-1; D is perhaps TRBD1 (6 bases). Trimming pared 1 base from V and 1 base from J, leaving 7 bases between. The germline V gene has CDR1 SEHNR and CDR2 FQNEAQ (reference sequence). CDR3 length: 14 residues. In nucleotides, the CDR3 is TGTGCCAGCAGCTTAGAACAGGGGAACACTGAAGCTTTCTTT. It yields the protein CASSLEQGNTEAFF.

V usage is TRBV7-9 and J usage is TRBJ2-7, with D uncertain. Germline values: CDR1 SEHNR, CDR2 FQNEAQ (reference sequence). The V gene lost 4 bases and the J gene lost 7 bases, with 11 bases spanning the gap. This CDR3 region has 12 residues. The CDR3 DNA is TGTGCCAGCAGCTCTTTTTCTCGGGAGCAGTACTTC. Translating it yields CASSSFSREQYF.

The genes are TRBV10-2 and TRBJ1-2; 7 bases map to TRBD1. CDR3 length: 14 amino acids. V shed 6 bases and J 0 bases; nucleotides not matched to a gene: 4. Germline V gives CDR1 WSHSY, CDR2 SAAADI. CDR3 amino acids: CASRGQAPNYGYTF. CDR3 coding DNA: TGCGCCAGCAGAGGACAGGCACCTAACTATGGCTACACCTTC.

This chain links TRBV7-8 with TRBJ1-1; no clear D. The CDR3 is 14 amino acids. Per the germline V gene, CDR1 is SGHVS and CDR2 is FQNEAQ. V was pared by 2 bases and J by 1 base, with 8 bases between. Written as DNA, the CDR3 is TGTGCCAGCAGCTTACTCGGTGGGAACACTGAAGCTTTCTTT. Translating it yields CASSLLGGNTEAFF.

V usage is TRBV7-9 and J usage is TRBJ2-3; 14 bases line up with TRBD2. There are 16 residues in the CDR3. After removal of 5 bases from V and 1 base from J, the junction contained 2 bases not matched to a gene. Germline CDR1 reads SEHNR; CDR2 reads FQNEAQ (reference sequence). The CDR3 DNA reads TGTGCCAGCAGCCAGACTAGCGGGAGGGGCACAGATACGCAGTATTTT. It is translated as CASSQTSGRGTDTQYF.

CDR3 residues: CASSLPGGQGGNEQFF. As DNA, the CDR3 is TGTGCCAGCAGCTTACCCGGAGGACAGGGAGGGAATGAGCAGTTCTTC. The V gene is TRBV7-6, the J gene TRBJ2-1; tentatively, D is TRBD1 (8 bases). Germline CDR1 and CDR2: SGHVS and FNYEAQ. The CDR3 has 16 amino acids. V lost 2 bases, J lost 7 bases, and 18 bases lay in between. Based on the CDR3 plus reference TRBV7-6 and TRBJ2-1, the full variable domain is GAGVSQSPRYKVTKRGQDVALRCDPISGHVSLYWYRQALGQGPEFLTYFNYEAQQDKSGLPNDRFSAERPEGSISTLTIQRTEQRDSAMYRCASSLPGGQGGNEQFFGPGTRLTVL.

The chain is built from TRBV10-2 and TRBJ1-2; 9 nucleotides line up with TRBD1. The ends lost 6 bases at V and 5 bases at J; junction bases unmatched: 4. The CDR3 has 13 amino acids. The germline gives CDR1 WSHSY, CDR2 SAAADI. The CDR3 reads CASRSGQGYGYTF. DNA for the CDR3: TGCGCCAGCAGATCCGGACAGGGGTATGGCTACACCTTC.

The chain combines TRBV19 with TRBJ1-1; 8 bases map to TRBD1. The V and J ends lost 3 bases and 2 bases, in that order; junction bases with no gene match: 8. CDR1 and CDR2 from the germline V gene are LNHDA and SQIVND (reference sequence). This CDR3 spans 16 amino acids. The CDR3 reads CASSIVQGAVNTEAFF. DNA for the CDR3: TGTGCCAGTAGTATCGTTCAGGGGGCTGTTAACACTGAAGCTTTCTTT.

The chain has TRBV11-2 and TRBJ1-6; 9 bases agree with TRBD1. The CDR3 is 19 residues long. Looked up from germline, CDR1 is SGHAT and CDR2 is FQNNGV. Trimming at V came to 5 bases and at J to 3 bases, leaving 14 bases not matched to a gene. In DNA form, the CDR3 reads TGTGCCAGCAGCCAAGACAGGGGGATTGGTTGGGACTATAATTCACCCCTCCACTTT. Encoded protein: CASSQDRGIGWDYNSPLHF.

In this sample, this clone turned up a few times. This chain connects TRBV6-1 to TRBJ1-5, with 8 bases aligning to TRBD1. The V and J ends lost 4 bases and 1 base, in that order; junction bases with no gene match: 3. Germline lookup yields CDR1 MNHNS and CDR2 SASEGT. This CDR3 has 15 residues. The CDR3 DNA follows: TGTGCCAGCAGTGTGAGGGACAGGAGCAATCAGCCCCAGCATTTT. Translation: CASSVRDRSNQPQHF.

The rearrangement uses TRBV19 and TRBJ1-1; D not certain. CDR3 length: 14 amino acids. Trimming took 3 bases from V and 0 from J, leaving 8 bases between them. Germline V CDR1 and CDR2: LNHDA, SQIVND (reference sequence). In DNA, the CDR3 is TGTGCCAGTAGTATCGGAGAGATGAACACTGAAGCTTTCTTT. Amino acids: CASSIGEMNTEAFF. Together with reference TRBV19 and TRBJ1-1, the CDR3 gives the full variable domain: DGGITQSPKYLFRKEGQNVTLSCEQNLNHDAMYWYRQDPGQGLRLIYYSQIVNDFQKGDIAEGYSVSREKKESFPLTVTSAQKNPTAFYLCASSIGEMNTEAFFGQGTRLTVV.

This chain connects TRBV25-1 to TRBJ2-7, with D perhaps TRBD1 (6 bases). The germline V gene encodes CDR1 MGHDK and CDR2 SYGVNS. V shed 4 bases and J shed 0 bases, with 13 bases lying between them. The CDR3 runs to 15 residues. CDR3 nucleotide sequence: TGTGCCAGCAGTGCTATTCAGGGGAACTCCTACGAGCAGTACTTC. This encodes CASSAIQGNSYEQYF.

The V and J genes are TRBV6-5 and TRBJ2-5; D might be TRBD2 (5 bases). Trimming removed 1 base at V and 1 base at J, with 10 bases between. The CDR3 runs to 15 residues. The germline CDR1 and CDR2 sequences are MNHEY and SVGAGI. The CDR3 nucleotides read TGTGCCAGCAGTTACTGGGCGGGTTCCCAAGAGACCCAGTACTTC. Protein sequence: CASSYWAGSQETQYF.

V is TRBV29-1 and J is TRBJ1-3; D uncertain. Germline lookup yields CDR1 SQVTM and CDR2 ANQGSEA. Trimming pared 5 bases from V and 2 bases from J, leaving 7 bases between. The CDR3 spans 12 residues. Here the CDR3 DNA reads TGCAGCGTTCCCGACACTGGAAACACCATATATTTT. Its protein product is CSVPDTGNTIYF.

This chain links TRBV27 with TRBJ2-7; 7 bases map to TRBD1. V was pared by 4 bases and J by 0 bases, with 0 bases of the junction left unmatched. CDR1 MNHEY and CDR2 SMNVEV come from the germline V gene (reference sequence). The CDR3 extends over 13 amino acids. The CDR3 DNA is TGTGCCAGCAGTTGGACAGGCTCCTACGAGCAGTACTTC. This sequence encodes CASSWTGSYEQYF.